A single sample is the source of the 10 T cell receptor beta chains below, sequenced in a study of cytomegalovirus exposure and HLA in healthy donors. 13 Jbeta primers and 60 Vbeta primers were used for the PCR. Sequencing was performed with immunoSEQ multiplex PCR; in TCRdb, only in-frame clones are kept and a portion is missing. The sample holds approximately 190,000 clones. Material for sequencing was PBMCs. The receptors originated from a boy aged 5-17 years in good health and CMV-seronegative.

V and J are TRBV4-3 and TRBJ2-7, with 11 positions matching TRBD2. V dropped 2 bases and J dropped 3; count of bases not matched to a gene: 3. The CDR3 has 15 residues. Germline V CDR1 and CDR2: LGHNA, YSLEER. The CDR3 is CASSQKLAGVYEQYF. CDR3 coding DNA: TGCGCCAGCAGCCAAAAACTAGCGGGGGTCTACGAGCAGTACTTC.

The chain recombines TRBV7-2 with TRBJ1-5; tentatively, D is TRBD1 (5 bases). In germline, CDR1 is SGHTA, CDR2 FQGNSA. CDR3 length equals 14 residues. Between the trimmed V and J ends, which lost 4 bases and 4 bases, there was a span of 11 bases. CDR3 region: CASSSYDRNQPQHF. CDR3 in DNA: TGTGCCAGCAGCTCCTACGACAGAAATCAGCCCCAGCATTTT. Full variable domain (rest looked up from reference TRBV7-2 and TRBJ1-5): GAGVSQSPSNKVTEKGKDVELRCDPISGHTALYWYRQSLGQGLEFLIYFQGNSAPDKSGLPSDRFSAERTGGSVSTLTIQRTQQEDSAVYLCASSSYDRNQPQHFGDGTRLSIL.

The chain's CDR3 is CAWSLPTGANQPQHF. DNA for the CDR3: TGTGCCTGGAGTCTCCCGACAGGGGCCAATCAGCCCCAGCATTTT. The V and J genes are TRBV30 and TRBJ1-5, with TRBD1 matching over 8 bases. CDR1 and CDR2 (germline): GTSNPN, SVGIG (reference sequence). V was pared by 2 bases and J by 3 bases, with 6 bases of the junction left unmatched. The CDR3 spans 15 residues.

V and J are TRBV5-1 and TRBJ1-1; 7 bases align to TRBD1. CDR3 length: 16 residues. Germline loops: CDR1 SGHRS, CDR2 YFSETQ. V shed 0 bases, J shed 6 bases, and the junction held 11 bases outside the gene matches. The CDR3 spells CASSLGTGDFVAEAFF. CDR3 in DNA: TGCGCCAGCAGCTTGGGAACAGGGGATTTCGTTGCTGAAGCTTTCTTT.

The chain joins TRBV27 to TRBJ1-2; 7 positions agree with TRBD1. CDR3 length equals 13 residues. V was pared by 5 bases and J by 4 bases, with 4 bases of the junction left unmatched. Germline CDR1 is MNHEY and CDR2 is SMNVEV (reference sequence). CDR3 nucleotides: TGTGCCAGCAGTAGGGGGGACAGCTATGGCTACACCTTC. Translating gives CASSRGDSYGYTF.

The CDR3 DNA follows: TGTGCCAGCAGCCTGGCACTAGCGGGGGGGCAAGAGACCCAGTACTTC. Translation gives CASSLALAGGQETQYF. The genes are TRBV5-4 and TRBJ2-5, with 13 bases identical to TRBD2. The CDR3 contains 16 residues. The germline V gene has CDR1 SGHNT and CDR2 YYREEE (reference sequence). V was pared by 4 bases and J by 2 bases, with 5 bases of the junction left unmatched.

The V call is TRBV2, the J call TRBJ2-6, with D possibly TRBD1 on 6 matching bases. This CDR3 is 13 amino acids long. Trimming removed 10 bases from V and 3 bases from J, with 10 bases in between. Germline assignment: CDR1 SNHLY and CDR2 FYNNEI. CDR3 loop: CAIDRFGANVLTF. The CDR3 DNA is TGTGCCATCGACAGGTTTGGGGCCAACGTCCTGACTTTC.

The chain carries TRBV9 and TRBJ2-1, with 8 bases identical to TRBD1. Trimming took 3 bases from V and 8 from J; bases not matched to a gene: 4. The CDR3 is 13 residues long. The germline V gene encodes CDR1 SGDLS and CDR2 YYNGEE. The CDR3 DNA follows: TGTGCCAGCAGCGGAACAGGGGGGTATGAGCAGTTCTTC. Translated: CASSGTGGYEQFF.

CDR3 protein: CASSLDFLKSYGYTF. The CDR3 bases are TGTGCCAGCAGCTTGGATTTTCTCAAGAGCTATGGCTACACCTTC. The chain uses TRBV5-6 and TRBJ1-2; no clear D. The ends were cut back, 0 bases at V and 4 bases at J, with 13 bases in the middle. The CDR3 loop spans 15 amino acids. Germline values: CDR1 SGHDT, CDR2 YYEEEE.

The V gene is TRBV9, the J gene TRBJ1-2; D is possibly TRBD1 (6 bases). The V end was cut by 9 bases, the J end by 4 bases, with 31 bases between. Germline V gene data show CDR1 as SGDLS and CDR2 as YYNGEE. The CDR3 totals 18 residues. CDR3 sequence: CANRRLEHRDIRPYGYTF. As DNA, the CDR3 is TGTGCCAACAGGAGACTCGAACACCGGGACATTCGACCCTATGGCTACACCTTC.